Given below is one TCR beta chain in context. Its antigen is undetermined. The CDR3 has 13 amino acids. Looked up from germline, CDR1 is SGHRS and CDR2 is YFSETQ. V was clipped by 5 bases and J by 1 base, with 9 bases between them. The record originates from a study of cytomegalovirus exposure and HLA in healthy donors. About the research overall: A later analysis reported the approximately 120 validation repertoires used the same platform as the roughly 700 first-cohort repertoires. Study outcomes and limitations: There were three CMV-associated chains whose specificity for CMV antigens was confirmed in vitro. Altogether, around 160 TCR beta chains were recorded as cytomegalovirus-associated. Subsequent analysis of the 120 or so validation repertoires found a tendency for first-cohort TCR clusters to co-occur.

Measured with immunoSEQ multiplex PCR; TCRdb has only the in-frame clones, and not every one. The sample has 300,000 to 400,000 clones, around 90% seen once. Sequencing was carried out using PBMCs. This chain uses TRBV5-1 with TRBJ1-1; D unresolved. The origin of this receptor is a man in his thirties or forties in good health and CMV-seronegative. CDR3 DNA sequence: TGCGCCAGCAGTTATCACTGGAACACTGAAGCTTTCTTT. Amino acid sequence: CASSYHWNTEAFF.